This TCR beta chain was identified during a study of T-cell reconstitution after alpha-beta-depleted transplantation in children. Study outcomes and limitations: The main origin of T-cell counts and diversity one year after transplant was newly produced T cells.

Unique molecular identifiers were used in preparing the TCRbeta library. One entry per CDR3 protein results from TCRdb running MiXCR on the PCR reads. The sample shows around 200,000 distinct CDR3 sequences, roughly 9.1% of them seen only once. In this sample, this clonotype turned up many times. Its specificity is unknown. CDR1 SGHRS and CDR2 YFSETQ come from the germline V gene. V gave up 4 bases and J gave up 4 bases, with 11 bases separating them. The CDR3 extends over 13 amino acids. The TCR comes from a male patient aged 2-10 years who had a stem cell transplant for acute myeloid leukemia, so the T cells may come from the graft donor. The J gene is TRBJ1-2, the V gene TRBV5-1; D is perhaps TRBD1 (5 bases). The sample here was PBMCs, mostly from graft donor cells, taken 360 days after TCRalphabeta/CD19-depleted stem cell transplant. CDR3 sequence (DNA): TGCGCCAGCAGCCGGTGGACATTCTATGGCTACACCTTC. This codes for CASSRWTFYGYTF.